Each of the 3 T cell receptor beta chains below was sequenced from the same sample in a study of CD8+ T cells in alopecia areata (dated by TCRdb to the late 2010s). The library came from the immunoSEQ multiplex PCR assay. RNA was extracted from all samples and reverse transcribed into cDNA as template for TCR sequencing. What TCRdb holds here is the immuneACCESS table cut down to in-frame rearrangements. Part of the clones is not present; checked against another copy, under half of the missing clones reflect an unresolved V gene, and the others are unexplained. Present in this sample are roughly 120,000 clones, roughly two fifths of which were seen just once. Roughly 3.3% of the sample belongs to the ten largest clones. The specimen was CD4+ T cells sorted from blood. The receptors come from a human donor with alopecia areata.

This chain uses TRBV30 with TRBJ2-1; the D is unclear. The CDR3 runs to 11 residues. Trimming removed 4 bases from V and 8 bases from J, with 9 bases in between. Looked up from germline, CDR1 is GTSNPN and CDR2 is SVGIG (reference sequence). The CDR3 DNA is TGTGCCTGGACCGAGTATGATGAGCAGTTCTTC. Translating it yields CAWTEYDEQFF.

V is TRBV7-2 and J is TRBJ2-7; possibly TRBD1 for D (6 bases). Germline CDR1 reads SGHTA; CDR2 reads FQGNSA. The CDR3 spans 14 residues. V gave up 3 bases and J gave up 6 bases, with 15 bases separating them. The CDR3 protein is CASSFASTGLEQYF. As DNA, the CDR3 is TGTGCCAGCAGCTTTGCTTCGACAGGTCTCGAGCAGTACTTC.

V gene TRBV5-6 combines with J gene TRBJ1-5, with D possibly matching TRBD1 (5 bases). In germline, CDR1 is SGHDT, CDR2 YYEEEE. V gave up 4 bases and J gave up 4 bases, with 12 bases separating them. This CDR3 has 14 residues. The CDR3 nucleotides read TGTGCCAGCAGCCACAGGACCTCGAATCAGCCCCAGCATTTT. Encoded protein: CASSHRTSNQPQHF.